This passage covers 13 T cell receptor beta chains from one sample sequenced in a study of T cell responses to AZD1222 COVID-19 vaccine. Data came from immunoSEQ multiplex PCR; TCRdb stores just in-frame clones and leaves some out. The table has roughly 100,000 clones, 87% seen once. The starting material was peripheral blood, obtained on day 0 of AZD1222 vaccination. Receptors originate from an adult in good health.

This clone has a single count. The J gene is TRBJ1-2, the V gene TRBV7-9, with 7 bases matching TRBD1. The CDR3 loop spans 12 amino acids. Germline CDR1 and CDR2: SEHNR and FQNEAQ (reference sequence). J was trimmed by 7 bases and V by 2 bases; bases with no gene match: 1. This chain's CDR3 is CASSLSGGGYTF. The CDR3 nucleotides read TGTGCCAGCAGCTTATCAGGGGGTGGCTACACCTTC.

The chain has TRBV5-6 and TRBJ1-1; D remains unclear. This CDR3 contains 12 residues. The germline V gene has CDR1 SGHDT and CDR2 YYEEEE. Trimming stripped 0 bases from V and 4 bases from J, with 4 bases between. Here the CDR3 reads CASSLVSTEAFF. The CDR3 DNA reads TGTGCCAGCAGCTTGGTGAGCACTGAAGCTTTCTTT.

This clone was seen only a few times. The rearrangement links TRBV6-4 to TRBJ2-1, with TRBD2 matching over 12 bases. Germline CDR1 reads MRHNA; CDR2 reads SNTAGT. The CDR3 loop spans 15 amino acids. V was clipped by 0 bases and J by 6 bases; unmatched bases: 0. CDR3 DNA: TGTGCCAGCAGTGACTCGACTAGCGGGAGCAATGAGCAGTTCTTC. Translated: CASSDSTSGSNEQFF.

V gene TRBV27 combines with J gene TRBJ2-7; no firm D call. This CDR3 has 16 amino acids. Germline V lookup: CDR1 MNHEY, CDR2 SMNVEV (reference sequence). The germline V and J ends were trimmed by 0 bases and 6 bases, with 18 bases remaining between them. The CDR3 coding sequence is TGTGCCAGCAGTTTATCGGTGACAACAGTTCACTCCGAGCAGTACTTC. It yields the protein CASSLSVTTVHSEQYF.

This chain links TRBV15 with TRBJ2-1; D not certain. CDR1 is LNHNV and CDR2 is YYDKDF in the germline V gene (reference sequence). The CDR3 length is 13 residues. The V end lost 1 base, the J end lost 7 bases, and 8 bases lay between the germline ends. In DNA, the CDR3 is TGTGCCACCAGCAGAGTGAAGGCGAATGAGCAGTTCTTC. Protein product: CATSRVKANEQFF.

DNA for the CDR3: TGTGCCAGCAGCTTGGCCGGCAGGGGGCCACTGTCAGGCTACACCTTC. As protein: CASSLAGRGPLSGYTF. This sequence joins TRBV5-4 and TRBJ1-2, with 8 nucleotides matching TRBD1. The ends lost 0 bases at V and 8 bases at J; junction bases unmatched: 12. The CDR3 loop spans 16 amino acids. Germline-derived CDR1 and CDR2 are SGHNT and YYREEE (reference sequence).

The chain carries TRBV6-5 and TRBJ1-1; no clear D gene. Germline V CDR1 and CDR2: MNHEY, SVGAGI. The CDR3 is 13 residues long. Between the trimmed V and J ends, which lost 6 bases and 4 bases, there was a span of 12 bases. The CDR3: CASRMLGATEAFF. CDR3 DNA sequence: TGTGCCAGCAGAATGCTGGGTGCCACTGAAGCTTTCTTT.

This chain connects TRBV7-3 to TRBJ2-1; a possible D gene is TRBD1 (5 bases). CDR1 is SGHTA and CDR2 is FQGTGA in the germline V gene. V was pared by 0 bases and J by 2 bases, with 14 bases between. The CDR3 extends over 17 amino acids. CDR3 sequence reads: CASSLTGSKGTYNEQFF. The CDR3 nucleotides read TGTGCCAGCAGCTTAACGGGCTCCAAGGGGACCTACAATGAGCAGTTCTTC.

The rearrangement uses TRBV3-1 (or the pseudogene TRBV3-2) and TRBJ1-1, with 8 bases matching TRBD1. Germline V gene lookup returns CDR1 LGHDT and CDR2 YNNKEL (reference sequence). This CDR3 is built from 15 residues. Losses at the gene ends were 2 bases for V and 2 bases for J; bases not matched to a gene: 4. The CDR3 reads CASSQYQGANTEAFF. In DNA, the CDR3 is TGTGCCAGCAGCCAATATCAGGGGGCAAACACTGAAGCTTTCTTT.

The chain links TRBV3-1 (or the pseudogene TRBV3-2) to TRBJ1-2, with 11 bases lining up with TRBD1. Per germline, CDR1 LGHDT and CDR2 YNNKEL (reference sequence). CDR3 size: 15 residues. With 4 bases clipped from V and 5 bases from J, the junction kept 6 bases outside the gene matches. The DNA for the CDR3 is TGTGCCAGCAGCCTCCGGACAGGGGGCGCTTATGGCTACACCTTC. Translating it yields CASSLRTGGAYGYTF.

This clone appeared a single time. This chain connects TRBV24-1 to TRBJ2-1; TRBD2 agrees at 13 bases. Germline CDR1 and CDR2: KGHDR and SFDVKD. J gave up 15 bases and V 0 bases, and 4 bases lay outside the gene matches. This CDR3 has 14 amino acids. CDR3 residues: CATSDLETSGGRFF. The CDR3 nucleotides read TGTGCCACCAGTGATTTGGAGACTAGCGGGGGGCGGTTCTTC.

This chain's CDR3 is CASSLYGQGGSPLHF. The CDR3 bases are TGTGCCAGCAGCTTGTATGGACAGGGCGGATCACCCCTCCACTTT. The V gene is TRBV5-6, the J gene TRBJ1-6; 8 bases match TRBD1. The CDR3 has 15 residues. V dropped 1 base and J dropped 10; count of bases not matched to a gene: 7. Germline CDR1 SGHDT, CDR2 YYEEEE.

The chain links TRBV5-5 to TRBJ2-1, with 8 bases lining up with TRBD1. The CDR3 contains 17 residues. The V segment lost 2 bases and the J segment 0 bases; nucleotides outside the gene matches: 7. Germline CDR1 is SGHKS and CDR2 is YYEKEE (reference sequence). In nucleotides, the CDR3 is TGTGCCAGCAGCTTACAGGGGGTAACCCTCTCCTACAATGAGCAGTTCTTC. Its translation is CASSLQGVTLSYNEQFF.